These T cell receptor beta chains were read from a single sample in a study of blood T cell repertoires in COVID-19. The repertoire was sequenced with immunoSEQ multiplex PCR; TCRdb's copy has only in-frame clones and lacks some. The repertoire includes 150,000 to 200,000 clones, 65% to 85% of them detected once, and roughly 7% sits in the top ten. Sequenced: PBMCs or T cells enriched from blood (not recorded which). These receptor sequences come from a man in his forties who had recovered from COVID-19. The CDR3 runs from the conserved cysteine through the conserved F or W. The D gene is left open where the match is weak. Only part of the rows carry a size: once, few, many, or a class if the clone is expanded.

V gene	J gene	D gene	clone size	CDR3 protein	CDR3 DNA
TRBV6-4	TRBJ1-3	-	-	CARAVGSSGNTIYF	TGTGCTAGAGCGGTGGGGTCCTCTGGAAACACCATATATTTT
TRBV18	TRBJ2-7	TRBD1	-	CASSRTGTGTYEQYF	TGTGCCAGCTCACGAACCGGGACAGGGACCTACGAGCAGTACTTC
TRBV10-1	TRBJ1-1	-	-	CASSETGNTEAFF	TGCGCCAGCAGTGAGACCGGGAACACTGAAGCTTTCTTT
TRBV11-2	TRBJ1-1	-	-	CASSLEVNTEAFF	TGTGCCAGCAGCTTGGAGGTGAACACTGAAGCTTTCTTT
TRBV4-1	TRBJ2-7	-	-	CASSREFTTSGEQYF	TGCGCCAGCAGCCGAGAATTTACTACGTCGGGCGAGCAGTACTTC
TRBV27	TRBJ1-5	-	-	CASSLGLGGGQPQHF	TGTGCCAGCAGTTTAGGGTTGGGGGGGGGTCAGCCCCAGCATTTT
TRBV23-1	TRBJ2-4	-	-	CASRHDRNMDIQYF	TGCGCCAGCAGGCATGACAGGAATATGGACATTCAGTACTTC
TRBV12-3/TRBV12-4	TRBJ1-1	TRBD1	-	CASSLRQGAEAFF	TGTGCCAGCAGTTTACGACAGGGCGCTGAAGCTTTCTTT
TRBV29-1	TRBJ1-1	-	-	CSVEGTPNTEAFF	TGCAGCGTTGAAGGGACACCAAACACTGAAGCTTTCTTT
TRBV3-1/TRBV3-2	TRBJ1-2	TRBD1	-	CASSQEVGQGYGYTF	TGTGCCAGCAGCCAAGAAGTAGGACAGGGGTATGGCTACACCTTC
TRBV7-8	TRBJ1-2	TRBD1	few	CASSSKAPGQRYNGYTF	TGTGCCAGCAGCTCCAAAGCTCCGGGACAGCGTTATAATGGCTACACCTTC
TRBV4-1	TRBJ1-1	-	-	CASSQGAAGDANTEAFF	TGCGCCAGCAGCCAAGGGGCGGCAGGGGACGCGAACACTGAAGCTTTCTTT
TRBV24-1	TRBJ1-1	-	-	CATRSEQLEAFF	TGTGCCACCAGATCGGAGCAGCTTGAAGCTTTCTTT
TRBV30	TRBJ1-4	-	once	CAWSGGLSGEKLFF	TGTGCCTGGAGTGGGGGGCTCTCCGGGGAAAAACTGTTTTTT
TRBV24-1	TRBJ2-2	TRBD1	-	CATGGQGRTGELFF	TGTGCCACCGGGGGACAGGGCAGGACCGGGGAGCTGTTTTTT
TRBV2	TRBJ1-6	TRBD1	-	CASSDLGTGLLGSYNSPLHF	TGTGCCAGCAGTGATCTGGGGACAGGCCTCTTGGGGTCCTATAATTCACCCCTCCACTTT
TRBV5-4	TRBJ2-7	TRBD2	-	CASSSIGGESYEQYF	TGTGCCAGCAGCTCGATCGGGGGGGAGTCCTACGAGCAGTACTTC
TRBV6-5	TRBJ1-1	TRBD1	-	CASASGTGNTEAFF	TGTGCCAGCGCCTCCGGGACAGGGAACACTGAAGCTTTCTTT
TRBV5-4	TRBJ2-7	-	-	CASSPGAASYEQYF	TGTGCCAGCAGCCCGGGAGCCGCTTCCTACGAGCAGTACTTC
TRBV5-4	TRBJ2-3	TRBD2	-	CASSLPLPGGGATDTQYF	TGTGCCAGCAGCTTACCTCTACCAGGCGGGGGGGCGACAGATACGCAGTATTTT
TRBV28	TRBJ1-2	TRBD1	-	CASRGGTAHPSNYGYTF	TGTGCCAGCAGAGGTGGGACAGCGCATCCCTCTAACTATGGCTACACCTTC
TRBV28	TRBJ2-5	-	-	CASSLNLPAATQETQYF	TGTGCCAGCAGTTTAAACTTACCCGCGGCTACCCAAGAGACCCAGTACTTC
TRBV3-1/TRBV3-2	TRBJ2-7	TRBD1	once	CASSPGQGGSYEQYF	TGTGCCAGCAGCCCCGGACAGGGGGGTTCCTACGAGCAGTACTTC
TRBV18	TRBJ1-3	TRBD1	few	CASSGDRSSGNTIYF	TGTGCCAGCTCAGGGGACAGGAGCTCTGGAAACACCATATATTTT
TRBV10-3	TRBJ1-2	TRBD1	-	CAISAGQAYGYTF	TGTGCCATCAGTGCCGGACAGGCTTATGGCTACACCTTC
TRBV27	TRBJ1-1	-	-	CASSLSRVGTEAFF	TGTGCCAGCAGTTTATCCAGGGTAGGCACTGAAGCTTTCTTT
TRBV7-9	TRBJ1-1	-	-	CASSLFGDMNTEAFF	TGTGCCAGCAGCTTATTCGGGGATATGAACACTGAAGCTTTCTTT
TRBV10-2	TRBJ2-1	TRBD2	-	CASSGGLVSWDEQFF	TGCGCCAGCAGTGGTGGACTAGTGAGTTGGGATGAGCAGTTCTTC
TRBV5-1	TRBJ2-3	-	-	CASSSGHLSTDTQYF	TGCGCCAGCAGTTCGGGACACCTCAGCACAGATACGCAGTATTTT